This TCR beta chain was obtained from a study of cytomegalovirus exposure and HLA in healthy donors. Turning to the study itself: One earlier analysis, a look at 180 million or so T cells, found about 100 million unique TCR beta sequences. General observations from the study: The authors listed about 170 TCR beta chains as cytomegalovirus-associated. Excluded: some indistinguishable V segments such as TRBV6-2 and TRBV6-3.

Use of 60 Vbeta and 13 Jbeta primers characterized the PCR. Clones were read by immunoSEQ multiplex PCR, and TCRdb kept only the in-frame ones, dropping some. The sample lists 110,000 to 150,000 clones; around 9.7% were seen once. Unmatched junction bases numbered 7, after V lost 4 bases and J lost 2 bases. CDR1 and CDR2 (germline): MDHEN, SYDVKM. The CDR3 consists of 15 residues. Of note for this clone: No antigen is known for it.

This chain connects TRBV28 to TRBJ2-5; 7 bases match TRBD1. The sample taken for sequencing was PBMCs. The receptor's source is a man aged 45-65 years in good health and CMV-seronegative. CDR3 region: CASSSSGQSQETQYF. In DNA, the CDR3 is TGTGCCAGCAGTTCCTCGGGACAGTCACAAGAGACCCAGTACTTC.